This TCR beta chain was observed in a study of CD8+CD57+ T cells in acquired aplastic anemia. Study overall: Sorted CD4+ and CD8+ cell DNA averaged roughly 3.2 ug.

V gave up 6 bases and J gave up 4 bases; unmatched junction bases: 4. Germline CDR1 and CDR2: SNHLY and FYNNEI. The CDR3 is 14 residues long. The use of genomic DNA as template underpinned the TCR beta VDJ and CDR3 profiling. TCRdb analysed the reads with MiXCR anew, one entry per CDR3 protein. Among around 290,000 distinct CDR3 sequences listed, about 50% were seen once. This clonotype was recorded many times. An expansion of CD8+CD57+ cells by flow cytometry had been shown in patients chosen for sequencing. Severe acquired aplastic anemia affected all patients. This chain joins TRBV2 and TRBJ1-5, with 9 nucleotides matching TRBD1. The sequencing input was sorted CD4+, CD8+, or CD8+CD57+ T cells (not recorded which) from PBMCs. This receptor was taken from a human donor with aplastic anemia. The CDR3 DNA reads as TGTGCCAGCAGCGAACAGGGGGCGAATCAGCCCCAGCATTTT. This encodes CASSEQGANQPQHF. The complete variable domain, with remaining parts taken from reference TRBV2 and TRBJ1-5, reads EPEVTQTPSHQVTQMGQEVILRCVPISNHLYFYWYRQILGQKVEFLVSFYNNEISEKSEIFDDQFSVERPDGSNFTLKIRSTKLEDSAMYFCASSEQGANQPQHFGDGTRLSIL.